The clone carrying this TCR beta chain appeared a few times. Carrying unique molecular identifiers, the cDNA also gained a universal primer site through template switching. In TCRdb, the 5' RACE reads were re-called with MiXCR into one record per CDR3 protein. The repertoire holds just under 650,000 distinct CDR3 sequences, with 7.1% as singletons. The sample comes from a study of identical twins. The sample also formed part of further work on yellow fever vaccine responses in identical twins.

The sequenced material came from PBMCs. The TCR was taken from a woman aged 18-30 years in good health.

DNA for the CDR3: TGTGCCAGCAGCAATAGCGGGGGGTCCTACAATGAGCAGTTCTTC. Translation gives CASSNSGGSYNEQFF. V and J are TRBV3-1 and TRBJ2-1; 10 positions agree with TRBD2. Germline lookup yields CDR1 LGHDT and CDR2 YNNKEL (reference sequence). This CDR3 is 15 amino acids long. V lost 5 bases, J lost 1 base, and 2 bases stayed unmatched.